This TCR beta chain was recovered during a study of T cell responses to AZD1222 COVID-19 vaccine. Whole-study results and caveats: Epitopes outside B.1.351 and B.1.1.7 mutated regions reportedly drew nearly half of spike TCRs.

Assay used: immunoSEQ multiplex PCR; TCRdb lists only in-frame clones, some missing. This sample has under 130,000 clones, with 91% found just once. On this clone: As yet, its antigen is unknown.

Trimming at V came to 6 bases and at J to 4 bases, leaving 4 bases not matched to a gene. From germline, CDR1 is KGHSH and CDR2 LQKENI. The CDR3 extends over 13 amino acids. The sample was peripheral blood, taken on day 0 of AZD1222 vaccination. The receptor comes from an adult in good health. This chain uses TRBV18 with TRBJ2-5; TRBD1 matches 8 bases. The CDR3 DNA sequence: TGTGCCAGCTCCCCAGACAGGGGAGAGACCCAGTACTTC. Amino acids: CASSPDRGETQYF.